Listed below are T cell receptor beta chains from one sample, sequenced in a study of beta chain features in type 1 diabetes. This table comes from immunoSEQ multiplex PCR, and its TCRdb copy is limited to in-frame clones, with some not included. The sample consists of around 320,000 clones, 14% of them appearing once. Sequenced: central memory CD4+ T cells from blood. Receptors were obtained from a man aged 25-45 years in good health. The CDR3 runs from the conserved cysteine through the conserved F or W. Clone size appears in some rows only: once, few, many, or a class for an expanded clone.

clone_size	j_call	v_call	cdr3_aa
few	TRBJ1-1	TRBV6-5	CASRPRTVMNTEAFF
NA	TRBJ2-1	TRBV5-6	CASSLLGFSYNEQFF
NA	TRBJ1-2	TRBV7-9	CASSLVAEWGYTF
few	TRBJ2-1	TRBV6-5	CASSKTSRYNEQFF
few	TRBJ2-3	TRBV9	CASSEAPSTDTQYF
few	TRBJ2-1	TRBV11-2	CASSPPSGRGNEQFF
NA	TRBJ1-1	TRBV14	CASSQTRGGEAFF
NA	TRBJ1-4	TRBV5-7	CASSPAGSPGGEKLFF
NA	TRBJ2-6	TRBV11-3	CASSLERFGGTGANVLTF
NA	TRBJ1-2	TRBV6-5	CASSLLGSYGYTF
NA	TRBJ2-2	TRBV7-2	CASSFTPSGATGELFF
NA	TRBJ2-1	TRBV27	CASSLTRAVYNEQFF
NA	TRBJ1-2	TRBV7-9	CASWGQGHYGYTF
NA	TRBJ1-6	TRBV4-2	CASSPTRESGLPHF
NA	TRBJ1-5	TRBV29-1	CSVSQGRSNQPQHF
few	TRBJ2-7	TRBV2	CASSEASPGQLPEQYF
NA	TRBJ1-1	TRBV7-2	CASSLVEGRGAFF
NA	TRBJ1-1	TRBV5-4	CASSDWTEDEAFF
NA	TRBJ2-1	TRBV6-5	CASSYSGPGYSNEQFF
NA	TRBJ2-2	TRBV9	CASSARTGPTGELFF
NA	TRBJ1-1	TRBV7-8	CASSLSRQGRNTEAFF
NA	TRBJ1-4	TRBV27	CASSSFTINEKLFF
many	TRBJ1-5	TRBV7-2	CASSLVAGGEPQHF
few	TRBJ2-3	TRBV9	CASSVVPTDTQYF
few	TRBJ1-4	TRBV4-3	CASSQVTGTNEKLFF
NA	TRBJ1-2	TRBV6-1	CASSEVQGRDYGYTF
few	TRBJ2-5	TRBV29-1	CSVVQGSRRQETQYF
few	TRBJ2-3	TRBV11-2	CASSPGRNTQYF
few	TRBJ2-1	TRBV4-1	CASSQTSGSVGGQFF
few	TRBJ1-3	TRBV27	CASSMGVSGNTIYF
many	TRBJ2-1	TRBV14	CASSHIKTVKNEQFF
few	TRBJ1-4	TRBV4-3	CASSQERTGGEKLFF
few	TRBJ1-1	TRBV7-9	CASSLYRGRTEAFF
NA	TRBJ1-6	TRBV25-1	CASSRGRGYNSPLHF
NA	TRBJ2-5	TRBV7-2	CASSLAGGGAAETQYF
NA	TRBJ2-3	TRBV4-3	CASSQSFVDTQYF
few	TRBJ1-2	TRBV18	CASSPDGSNYGYTF
NA	TRBJ2-2	TRBV7-7	CASSLRQGGTGELFF
few	TRBJ2-3	TRBV5-1	CASTPGLGEGNTQYF
NA	TRBJ2-2	TRBV7-3	CASSPLSTSGDTGELFF
NA	TRBJ1-2	TRBV9	CASSVVGFGYTF
NA	TRBJ2-5	TRBV11-1	CASSLGLQETQYF
NA	TRBJ2-3	TRBV11-3	CASSDGLAGRSDTQYF
many	TRBJ1-2	TRBV7-8	CASSLISANDGYTF
few	TRBJ2-1	TRBV29-1	CSVAVRLGEQFF
few	TRBJ2-2	TRBV4-1	CASSRASTKTGELFF
NA	TRBJ2-3	TRBV11-2	CASSLKREGSDTQYF
few	TRBJ1-6	TRBV27	CASSNRGSYNSPLHF
few	TRBJ2-2	TRBV5-1	CASSWDTGELFF
NA	TRBJ2-5	TRBV11-3	CASSLVGGGTQYF
NA	TRBJ2-5	TRBV25-1	CASSEPPLGTQYF
few	TRBJ2-1	TRBV27	CASRVAGQNEQFF
NA	TRBJ2-1	TRBV11-2	CASSLDLAGGLYNEQFF
few	TRBJ2-5	TRBV10-3	CAISEGLEETQYF
few	TRBJ2-3	TRBV28	CASSRTSGTRGTDTQYF